This paragraph covers one T cell receptor (beta chain) sequence. The data were produced by immunoSEQ multiplex PCR, yet TCRdb's version contains in-frame clones alone and is incomplete. The sample gives some 340,000 clones, around four fifths of which show up once; around 2.2% is in the top ten. The CDR3 is 15 residues long. V lost 3 bases to trimming and J lost 5 bases, with 15 bases between them. The germline gives CDR1 LNHNV, CDR2 YYDKDF (reference sequence). This specimen belongs to a study of Ad26.COV2.S vaccination and SARS-CoV-2 variants. Treatment denoted: around 19 received Ad26.COV2.S at low or high dose, single or two shots; a few received placebo; per-sample allocation not given. Day 63 after the first injection of vaccine or placebo was the sampling time.

The TCR originated in a person aged 18-60 years who received the Ad26.COV2.S COVID-19 vaccine or a placebo. The chain combines TRBV15 with TRBJ2-3; D remains unclear. The sample consisted of peripheral blood, taken in a trial of Ad26.COV2.S vaccine versus placebo. Here the CDR3 reads CATSSTVLSGDTQYF. The CDR3 nucleotides are TGTGCCACCAGCAGCACGGTTCTATCCGGAGATACGCAGTATTTT.